A selection of T cell receptor beta chains follows, all from one sample in a study of blood T cell repertoires in COVID-19. The assay was immunoSEQ multiplex PCR, and TCRdb's table has in-frame clones only and misses some. The table shows around 270,000 clones, with 75% to 95% occurring only once. The sequenced sample consisted of peripheral blood. Every receptor here comes from a person under 35 with COVID-19, enrolled during active disease. Each CDR3 is given with its conserved first and last residue. Each record gives: CDR3 DNA, CDR3 protein, D gene, J gene, V gene, clone size. A D gene is named only where the DNA matches it firmly. Not every row has a clone size; where given, it reads once, few, many or a size class.

TGTGCCAGTAGTATAGATGAACAGGGGGTCAGCAATCAGCCCCAGCATTTT,CASSIDEQGVSNQPQHF,TRBD1,TRBJ1-5,TRBV19,once
TGCGCCAGCAGCCAGGATACAGGTCTCGAGCAGTACTTC,CASSQDTGLEQYF,-,TRBJ2-7,TRBV4-3,-
TGTGCCAGCAGCTTCCTTAGCGGGTCTGGGAATGAGCAGTTCTTC,CASSFLSGSGNEQFF,TRBD2,TRBJ2-1,TRBV7-2,-
TGCAGTGCTAGTGGTAATACCAGGGACAGTCCATTCTCCGCCTACGAGCAGTACTTC,CSASGNTRDSPFSAYEQYF,TRBD1,TRBJ2-7,TRBV20-1,few
TGTGCCAGTGCAATCTTAGCACACAGCACAGATACGCAGTATTTT,CASAILAHSTDTQYF,-,TRBJ2-3,TRBV19,-
TGTGCCAGCAATACAGGGGGCGCGGACGAGCAGTACTTC,CASNTGGADEQYF,TRBD1,TRBJ2-7,TRBV6-5,-
TGTGCCAGCACCCTGGGGAGGGGGGAGACCCAGTACTTC,CASTLGRGETQYF,-,TRBJ2-5,TRBV11-2,-
TGTGCCAGCAGCCCCCCGGGAGGATGGGCCACAGATACGCAGTATTTT,CASSPPGGWATDTQYF,TRBD2,TRBJ2-3,TRBV9,-
TGTGCCACGGGGGAGGGCGGCAATCAGCCCCAGCATTTT,CATGEGGNQPQHF,-,TRBJ1-5,TRBV24-1,-
TGTGCCAGCAGTGAAGCCCAAACATATGATACGCAGTATTTT,CASSEAQTYDTQYF,-,TRBJ2-3,TRBV2,-
TGCGCCAGCAGCCCTGAATCGGGTACCTATGGCTACACCTTC,CASSPESGTYGYTF,-,TRBJ1-2,TRBV5-1,-
TGTGCCAGCAGCTCCGGACAGAGCAGCGAGCAGTACTTC,CASSSGQSSEQYF,-,TRBJ2-7,TRBV5-4,-
TGTGCCAGACAGGGGGCGTTAGGCATTCAGTACTTC,CARQGALGIQYF,TRBD1,TRBJ2-4,TRBV9,-
TGTGCCAGCGGGGGGAACTCCTACAATGAGCAGTTCTTC,CASGGNSYNEQFF,-,TRBJ2-1,TRBV11-2,-
TGTGCCACCAGTGATTTCCCCGGACAGGGGTCCGGGGAGCTGTTTTTT,CATSDFPGQGSGELFF,TRBD1,TRBJ2-2,TRBV24-1,-
TGTGCCAGTAGTATAGATCGGAGTGGTGGCTACACCTTC,CASSIDRSGGYTF,-,TRBJ1-2,TRBV19,once
TGCGCCAGCAGCCAAGATGGGCCCGGGGGATACGAGCAGTACTTC,CASSQDGPGGYEQYF,-,TRBJ2-7,TRBV4-3,-
TGCGCCAGCAGCTTGGCCGGAGGTTATAATGAAAAACTGTTTTTT,CASSLAGGYNEKLFF,-,TRBJ1-4,TRBV5-1,-
TGTGCCAGCAGTTACTTTGAAGACTCGGAAGCTTTCTTT,CASSYFEDSEAFF,-,TRBJ1-1,TRBV6-5,once
TGTGCCATCAGACAGGGTAATTCACCCCTCCACTTT,CAIRQGNSPLHF,-,TRBJ1-6,TRBV10-3,once
TGTGCCAGCAGGTACAGGGGGACCGGGGAGCTGTTTTTT,CASRYRGTGELFF,TRBD1,TRBJ2-2,TRBV6-2/TRBV6-3,-
TGTGCCAGCAGCACAGGGTTGGGGGTCGGCGAGCAGTACTTC,CASSTGLGVGEQYF,-,TRBJ2-7,TRBV5-4,-
TGTGCTAGTGGTGTCGGTGGGGGGGAGCGTGGCTATGGCTACACCTTC,CASGVGGGERGYGYTF,-,TRBJ1-2,TRBV12-5,-
TGTGCCAGCAGCTTAGGCCCCAGGGGGACAGATACGCAGTATTTT,CASSLGPRGTDTQYF,TRBD1,TRBJ2-3,TRBV7-3,-
TGTGCCAGCAGTGAATCCGAGACAGGGGGATGGAAGCAGTTCTTC,CASSESETGGWKQFF,TRBD1,TRBJ2-1,TRBV25-1,-
TGTGCCAGCAGCGTAGATGGGGACATAGTCGCCGGGGAGCTGTTTTTT,CASSVDGDIVAGELFF,-,TRBJ2-2,TRBV9,-
TGTGCCAGCAGTTTAGTAGGACTAGCGGGCTACGAGCAGTACTTC,CASSLVGLAGYEQYF,TRBD2,TRBJ2-7,TRBV27,-
TGTGCCAGCAGCTCGAAAGGGGGGGCTCAAGCGCAGTATTTT,CASSSKGGAQAQYF,-,TRBJ2-3,TRBV7-9,-
TGTGCCAGCAGTTGGACCGGGACAGCAACTAATGAAAAACTGTTTTTT,CASSWTGTATNEKLFF,TRBD1,TRBJ1-4,TRBV6-5,many
TGTGCCAGCAGCTCAACGGTCAACAGGGGCTCGGACTATGGCTACACCTTC,CASSSTVNRGSDYGYTF,TRBD1,TRBJ1-2,TRBV13,-
TGTGCCAGTAGTACCCGGGACAGGGGCGACTATGGCTACACCTTC,CASSTRDRGDYGYTF,TRBD1,TRBJ1-2,TRBV19,-
TGTGCCAGTAGTATACTCAGGGGGGCTGAAAAACTGTTTTTT,CASSILRGAEKLFF,TRBD1,TRBJ1-4,TRBV19,-
TGTGCCACCAGCACCCGCCTCCAGGGCTATGGCTACACCTTC,CATSTRLQGYGYTF,-,TRBJ1-2,TRBV15,-
TGTGCCAGCAGTCACCGGCAGGGGGCTAGAGGGAACACTGAAGCTTTCTTT,CASSHRQGARGNTEAFF,TRBD1,TRBJ1-1,TRBV6-2/TRBV6-3,-
TGTGCCAGCAGTGAAGGTTCGGGGGGCGACTCTCGCTACGAGCAGTACTTC,CASSEGSGGDSRYEQYF,-,TRBJ2-7,TRBV25-1,-
TGTGCCAGCAGTTTTCTGGGACAGGGGCTGAATAATGAAAAACTGTTTTTT,CASSFLGQGLNNEKLFF,TRBD1,TRBJ1-4,TRBV27,-
TGTGCCAGCAGGATACGGACAGGGTCCGCCGGGGAGCTGTTTTTT,CASRIRTGSAGELFF,TRBD1,TRBJ2-2,TRBV2,-
TGTGCCAGCAGCGCCGTCGGACAGGGAGGTGGAGATACGCAGTATTTT,CASSAVGQGGGDTQYF,TRBD1,TRBJ2-3,TRBV9,-
TGTGCCAGCAGCCTTTACAATCAGAACTATGGCTACACCTTC,CASSLYNQNYGYTF,-,TRBJ1-2,TRBV5-6,-
TGTGCCACCAGTGACCCTACTTCGGTAACAGGGACCCAGTACTTC,CATSDPTSVTGTQYF,-,TRBJ2-5,TRBV24-1,once
TGTGCCAGCTCACAGAGCGGGAGGGACGTAGATACGCAGTATTTT,CASSQSGRDVDTQYF,TRBD2,TRBJ2-3,TRBV18,few
TGCGCCAGCAGCCAAGAGACCGGGACTAGCGTGTCCTACGAGCAGTACTTC,CASSQETGTSVSYEQYF,TRBD2,TRBJ2-7,TRBV4-1,-
TGTGCCAGCGGGCGACCCGGCACCAATGAGCAGTTCTTC,CASGRPGTNEQFF,-,TRBJ2-1,TRBV5-6,-
TGTGCCAGCAGTTACTTACAGGGGCCAACCTACGAGCAGTACTTC,CASSYLQGPTYEQYF,TRBD1,TRBJ2-7,TRBV6-6,-
TGTGCCAGCAGCTTGGACAGGGGAAAAGAAAAACTGTTTTTT,CASSLDRGKEKLFF,TRBD1,TRBJ1-4,TRBV5-6,once
TGTGCCAGCAGCGTTTCCAAGGCCGGGAGTAGCTCCTACAATGAGCAGTTCTTC,CASSVSKAGSSSYNEQFF,-,TRBJ2-1,TRBV9,once
TGTGCCAGTAGAGGGATTCCAGGGGTCAGCAATCAGCCCCAGCATTTT,CASRGIPGVSNQPQHF,-,TRBJ1-5,TRBV19,-
TGTGCCAGCAGCGTAGGAATCACTAACACCGGGGAGCTGTTTTTT,CASSVGITNTGELFF,-,TRBJ2-2,TRBV9,-
TGTGCCAGCAGTTACTCGATTTTAGCGGGAGCGAGTGAGCAGTACTTC,CASSYSILAGASEQYF,TRBD2,TRBJ2-7,TRBV6-5,-
TGTGCCAGTAGTATCGGGGATTGGATCGACGAGCAGTACTTC,CASSIGDWIDEQYF,-,TRBJ2-7,TRBV19,-
TGTGCCAGCACTGGCAGAAGTCCTGGAAACACCATATATTTT,CASTGRSPGNTIYF,-,TRBJ1-3,TRBV6-5,-
TGCGCCACCACTACTGAAGGAAATACCTACAATGAGCAGTTCTTC,CATTTEGNTYNEQFF,-,TRBJ2-1,TRBV5-1,-
TGTGCCAGCAGTGAATTATGGGGACTAGCGGGAGCGGCCGGGGAGCTGTTTTTT,CASSELWGLAGAAGELFF,TRBD2,TRBJ2-2,TRBV6-1,-
TGTGCCAGCAGTTTGGAGAGGGCGGGCTACATCCCGCAGTATTTT,CASSLERAGYIPQYF,-,TRBJ2-3,TRBV28,-
TGCAGCGTTGGTTTGGACAGGGGGCAGCCCCAGCATTTT,CSVGLDRGQPQHF,TRBD1,TRBJ1-5,TRBV29-1,-
TGCGCCAGCGCCGGGACTAGCGGATCCTACGAGCAGTACTTC,CASAGTSGSYEQYF,TRBD2,TRBJ2-7,TRBV5-1,-